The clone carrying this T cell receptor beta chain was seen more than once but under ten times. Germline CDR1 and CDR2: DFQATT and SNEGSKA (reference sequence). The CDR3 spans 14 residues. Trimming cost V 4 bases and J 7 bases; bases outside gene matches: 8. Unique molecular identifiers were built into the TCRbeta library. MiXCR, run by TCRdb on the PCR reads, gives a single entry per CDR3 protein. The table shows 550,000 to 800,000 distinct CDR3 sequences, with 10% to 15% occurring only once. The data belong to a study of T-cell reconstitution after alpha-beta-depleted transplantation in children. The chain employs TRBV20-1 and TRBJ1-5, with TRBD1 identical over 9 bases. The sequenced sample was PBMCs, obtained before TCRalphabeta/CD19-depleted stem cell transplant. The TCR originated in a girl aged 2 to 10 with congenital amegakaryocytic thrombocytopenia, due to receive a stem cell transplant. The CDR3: CSATPGQGYQPQHF. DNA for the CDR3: TGCAGTGCTACGCCGGGACAGGGATACCAGCCCCAGCATTTT.